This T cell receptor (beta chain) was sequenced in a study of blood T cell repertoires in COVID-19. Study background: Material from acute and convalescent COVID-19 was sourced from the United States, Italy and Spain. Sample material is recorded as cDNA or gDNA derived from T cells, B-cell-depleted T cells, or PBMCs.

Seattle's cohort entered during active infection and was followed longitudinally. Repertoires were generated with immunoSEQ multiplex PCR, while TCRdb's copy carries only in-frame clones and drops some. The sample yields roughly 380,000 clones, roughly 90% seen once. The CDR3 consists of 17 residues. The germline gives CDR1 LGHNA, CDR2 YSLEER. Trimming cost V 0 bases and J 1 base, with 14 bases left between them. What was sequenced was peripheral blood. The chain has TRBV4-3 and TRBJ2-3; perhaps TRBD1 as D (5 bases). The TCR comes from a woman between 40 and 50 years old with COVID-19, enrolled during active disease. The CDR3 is CASSQDRTPAGTDTQYF. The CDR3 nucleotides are TGCGCCAGCAGCCAAGATCGGACACCTGCGGGCACAGATACGCAGTATTTT.